This T cell receptor beta chain stems from a study of T cell responses to AZD1222 COVID-19 vaccine. V was shortened by 4 bases and J by 4 bases, with 15 bases between the two germline ends. Germline V gives CDR1 MNHEY, CDR2 SMNVEV (reference sequence). The CDR3 consists of 15 residues. A remark on this clone: The antigen is unknown.

Whole-study findings and limits: After the peak T cell response, and only then, were repertoires sampled. Seropositive AZD1222 recipients at baseline numbered only five or six.

Here immunoSEQ multiplex PCR was the method, and the copy in TCRdb shows in-frame clones only, minus some. The table shows under 200,000 clones, with roughly 91% occurring only once. The chain has TRBV27 and TRBJ2-3; D is possibly TRBD2 (6 bases). The sequence was collected from an adult who received the AZD1222 COVID-19 vaccine. The sequencing here drew on peripheral blood, taken 28 days after the second AZD1222 dose. As DNA, the CDR3 is TGTGCCAGCAGTTCACGACTAGAACCCCCAGATACGCAGTATTTT. It codes for CASSSRLEPPDTQYF.